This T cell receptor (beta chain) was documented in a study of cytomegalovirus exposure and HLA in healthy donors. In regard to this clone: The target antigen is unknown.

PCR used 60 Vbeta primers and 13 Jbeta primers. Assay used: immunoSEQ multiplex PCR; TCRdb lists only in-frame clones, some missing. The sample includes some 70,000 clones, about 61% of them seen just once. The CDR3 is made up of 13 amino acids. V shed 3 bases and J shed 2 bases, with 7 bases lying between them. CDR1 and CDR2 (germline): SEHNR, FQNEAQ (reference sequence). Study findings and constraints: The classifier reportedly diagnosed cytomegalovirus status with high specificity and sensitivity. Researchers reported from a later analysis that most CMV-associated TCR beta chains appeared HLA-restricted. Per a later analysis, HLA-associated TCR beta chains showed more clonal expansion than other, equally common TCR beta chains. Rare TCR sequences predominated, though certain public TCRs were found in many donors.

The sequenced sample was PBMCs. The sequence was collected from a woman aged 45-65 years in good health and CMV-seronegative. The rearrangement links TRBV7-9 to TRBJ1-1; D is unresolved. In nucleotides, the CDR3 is TGTGCCAGCAGCTTGGAGCCTAACACTGAAGCTTTCTTT. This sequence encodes CASSLEPNTEAFF.